The clone carrying this T cell receptor beta chain was seen only once. Its antigen is unknown. The data stem from a study of T cell responses to AZD1222 COVID-19 vaccine. Study-wide findings and caveats: Clonal diversity may have been underestimated, and the donors were mostly white British, with more females than males.

Second-dose groups at about 4 or about 12 weeks were pooled. Assay: immunoSEQ multiplex PCR; the TCRdb copy retains only in-frame clones and omits some. The sample lists 43,000 or so clones; roughly 91% were seen once. The CDR3 totals 13 residues. The V gene lost 7 bases and the J gene lost 4 bases, with 13 bases spanning the gap. Germline V gene lookup returns CDR1 MNHEY and CDR2 SVGAGI. Sequences were derived from peripheral blood, sampled 28 days after the second AZD1222 dose. The TCR sequence derives from an adult who received the AZD1222 COVID-19 vaccine. The chain couples TRBV6-5 to TRBJ1-1; possibly TRBD1 for D (6 bases). For the CDR3, the DNA is TGTGCCAGCAATCAGGGGAGGGGCACTGAAGCTTTCTTT. Translation: CASNQGRGTEAFF.